The 12 T cell receptor beta chains presented below share a single source sample, sequenced in a study of PD-1 blockade in classical Hodgkin lymphoma. Produced via immunoSEQ multiplex PCR; TCRdb's table is partial and in-frame only. The table records about 27,000 clones, nearly 80% of them present only once. After autologous stem cell transplantation all patients relapsed, and prior brentuximab vedotin exposure differed between cohorts. Sequencing was performed on peripheral blood mononuclear cells (PBMCs), taken before the second cycle of nivolumab. The receptors shown here come from a human donor with classical Hodgkin lymphoma.

The sample holds a few counts of this clone. The rearrangement links TRBV18 to TRBJ2-5; 7 nucleotides line up with TRBD1. Trimming removed 6 bases from V and 2 bases from J; junction bases left unmatched: 3. CDR1 and CDR2 (germline): KGHSH, LQKENI. The CDR3 contains 13 residues. The CDR3 here is CASSSGQQETQYF. CDR3 DNA: TGTGCCAGCTCCTCGGGACAGCAAGAGACCCAGTACTTC.

V and J are TRBV2 and TRBJ1-4; the D is unclear. Germline assignment: CDR1 SNHLY and CDR2 FYNNEI. Trimming removed 3 bases from V and 3 bases from J, with 11 bases in between. The CDR3 loop spans 15 amino acids. The CDR3 is CASSDGDGANEKLFF. The CDR3 region has the DNA TGTGCCAGCAGTGACGGTGACGGAGCTAATGAAAAACTGTTTTTT.

Concerning this clone: An end of the junction does not agree with germline; a read error may underlie this. The chain joins TRBV7-7 to TRBJ2-5, with D perhaps TRBD1 (6 bases). CDR3 length: 15 amino acids. The germline V gene encodes CDR1 SSHAT and CDR2 FNYEAQ (reference sequence). CDR3 region: CASSLISGAQETQYF. Here the CDR3 DNA reads TGTGCTAGCAGCTTAATTTCAGGGGCCCAAGAGACCCAGTACTTC.

The chain carries TRBV5-5 and TRBJ2-7, with 8 bases lining up with TRBD2. This CDR3 contains 15 residues. V dropped 0 bases and J dropped 4; count of bases not matched to a gene: 6. The germline CDR1 and CDR2 sequences are SGHKS and YYEKEE (reference sequence). The CDR3 sequence is CASSLGPGGQYEQYF. CDR3 coding DNA: TGTGCCAGCAGCTTGGGGCCGGGGGGGCAATACGAGCAGTACTTC.

The chain links TRBV7-8 to TRBJ2-5; the D gene is possibly TRBD1 (5 bases). Trimming removed 5 bases from V and 4 bases from J, with 14 bases in between. The CDR3 has 14 residues. The germline V gene has CDR1 SGHVS and CDR2 FQNEAQ. CDR3 nucleotides: TGTGCCAGCAGCCGAGAGTGGGGCCCAGAGACCCAGTACTTC. Residues: CASSREWGPETQYF.

This chain connects TRBV19 to TRBJ1-6; D remains ambiguous. The CDR3 spans 15 residues. Germline V lookup: CDR1 LNHDA, CDR2 SQIVND (reference sequence). Between the trimmed V and J ends, which lost 10 bases and 7 bases, there was a span of 20 bases. CDR3: CATTPGPSQNSPLHF. The CDR3 nucleotides read TGTGCCACCACACCCGGGCCGAGCCAAAATTCACCCCTCCACTTT.

By share of the sample, this clone is medium-sized. The chain is built from TRBV2 and TRBJ2-2, with 8 bases that match TRBD1. J lost 6 bases, V lost 2 bases, and 2 bases had no gene match. This CDR3 contains 14 residues. Germline V gene lookup returns CDR1 SNHLY and CDR2 FYNNEI. The CDR3 sequence: CASSEQGASGELFF. Written as DNA, the CDR3 is TGTGCCAGCAGTGAACAGGGGGCTTCCGGGGAGCTGTTTTTT.

This sequence joins TRBV10-3 and TRBJ1-2; 7 bases line up with TRBD1. In germline, CDR1 is ENHRY, CDR2 SYGVKD. The length of the CDR3 is 14 residues. Trimming took 6 bases from V and 0 from J; bases not matched to a gene: 4. The CDR3 here is CAIRQDRSNYGYTF. The CDR3 bases are TGTGCCATCAGGCAGGACAGGTCTAACTATGGCTACACCTTC.

V is TRBV5-1 and J is TRBJ2-5; no reliable D call. Trimming removed 0 bases from V and 0 bases from J, with 6 bases in between. Germline CDR1 and CDR2: SGHRS and YFSETQ. This CDR3 is 14 amino acids long. Here the CDR3 reads CASSLGRHQETQYF. The CDR3 bases are TGCGCCAGCAGCTTGGGTCGGCACCAAGAGACCCAGTACTTC.

This clone was seen once. The chain uses TRBV7-9 and TRBJ2-5; 8 nucleotides match TRBD1. Per germline, CDR1 SEHNR and CDR2 FQNEAQ (reference sequence). J was trimmed by 1 base and V by 5 bases; bases with no gene match: 6. CDR3 length equals 15 residues. The CDR3 nucleotides read TGTGCCAGCAGCACCCGACAGGGGCTCCAAGAGACCCAGTACTTC. Translation gives CASSTRQGLQETQYF.

This chain joins TRBV6-1 and TRBJ1-2; the D is unclear. CDR1 is MNHNS and CDR2 is SASEGT in the germline V gene. Deletions cut 2 bases from V and 5 bases from J, with 12 bases between. This CDR3 has 14 residues. The CDR3 DNA reads TGTGCCAGCAGTGAACCGGCAAGGGAATATGGCTACACCTTC. It specifies CASSEPAREYGYTF.

This clone was seen only once. The rearrangement links TRBV19 to TRBJ2-2; perhaps D is TRBD1 or TRBD2 (5 bases each). Germline V gene data show CDR1 as LNHDA and CDR2 as SQIVND (reference sequence). V shed 7 bases and J shed 6 bases, with 18 bases lying between them. This CDR3 comprises 15 residues. CDR3 sequence (DNA): TGTGCCAGTAACCCCATGATTCAGGGAGCCGGGGAGCTGTTTTTT. Its protein is CASNPMIQGAGELFF.